The 29 T cell receptor beta chains below all came from one sample that was sequenced in a study of OX40 agonist ivuxolimab in advanced cancers. Sequenced by immunoSEQ multiplex PCR; TCRdb stores in-frame clones only, minus some. Among about 61,000 clones listed, roughly 80% were seen once. The specimen was CD4+ or CD8+ T cells sorted from blood, collected in a trial of the OX40 agonist ivuxolimab. These receptors originate from an adult with an advanced solid tumor such as melanoma, head and neck, liver or kidney cancer.

V is TRBV7-9 and J is TRBJ1-2; 12 nucleotides agree with TRBD1. The CDR3 sequence is 18 residues long. CDR1 is SEHNR and CDR2 is FQNEAQ in the germline V gene (reference sequence). V shed 5 bases and J 5 bases; nucleotides not matched to a gene: 15. CDR3 bases: TGTGCCAGCAGCGTCTCGAGGGACAGGGGGCCCCGATCATATGGCTACACCTTC. This codes for CASSVSRDRGPRSYGYTF.

V usage is TRBV7-2 and J usage is TRBJ2-1, with TRBD2 matching 7 bases. V dropped 1 base and J dropped 3; count of bases not matched to a gene: 3. The CDR3 is made up of 15 amino acids. Germline V CDR1 and CDR2: SGHTA, FQGNSA. DNA of the CDR3: TGTGCCAGCAGCTTAGGGACTAGTGACTACAATGAGCAGTTCTTC. Its protein is CASSLGTSDYNEQFF.

This clone occurred a few times. The chain carries TRBV5-6 and TRBJ1-6, with unresolved D. Trimming shortened V by 3 bases and J by 14 bases, and 12 bases separated the two germline ends. CDR3 length: 12 amino acids. In germline, CDR1 is SGHDT, CDR2 YYEEEE. The CDR3 spells CASSSYRRTLHF. For the CDR3, the DNA is TGTGCCAGCAGCTCCTATCGTAGAACCCTCCACTTT.

The rearrangement links TRBV2 to TRBJ2-3; D possibly uses TRBD1 or TRBD2 (6 bases each). Trimming pared 9 bases from V and 0 bases from J, leaving 13 bases between. The CDR3 contains 14 residues. Germline V gene lookup returns CDR1 SNHLY and CDR2 FYNNEI. CDR3 in amino acids: CASEGGYSTDTQYF. Written as DNA, the CDR3 is TGTGCCAGTGAGGGGGGTTATAGCACAGATACGCAGTATTTT.

The genes are TRBV5-4 and TRBJ1-5; 8 nucleotides match TRBD1. With 8 bases clipped from V and 3 bases from J, the junction kept 10 bases outside the gene matches. The CDR3 spans 15 residues. In germline, CDR1 is SGHNT, CDR2 YYREEE (reference sequence). CDR3 nucleotide sequence: TGTGCCAGAAAATCCGGGACAGGAAACAATCAGCCCCAGCATTTT. Its protein is CARKSGTGNNQPQHF. Full variable domain (remainder filled in from reference TRBV5-4 and TRBJ1-5): ETGVTQSPTHLIKTRGQQVTLRCSSQSGHNTVSWYQQALGQGPQFIFQYYREEENGRGNFPPRFSGLQFPNYSSELNVNALELDDSALYLCARKSGTGNNQPQHFGDGTRLSIL.

V gene TRBV12-5 combines with J gene TRBJ1-5; TRBD1 agrees at 7 bases. V lost 6 bases to trimming and J lost 4 bases; unmatched junction nucleotides: 9. The CDR3 is 15 amino acids. CDR1 is LGHNT and CDR2 is FRNRAP in the germline V gene. The CDR3 nucleotides are TGTGCTAGTGGGCCAACCCCACAGGGGAATCAGCCCCAGCATTTT. Residues: CASGPTPQGNQPQHF.

The gene calls are TRBV5-8 and TRBJ1-2; TRBD1 matches 7 bases. Unmatched junction bases numbered 5, after V lost 3 bases and J lost 0 bases. The CDR3 is made up of 15 amino acids. Germline lookup yields CDR1 SGHTS and CDR2 YDEGEE. The CDR3 here is CASSWRQGTNYGYTF. In DNA, the CDR3 is TGTGCCAGCAGCTGGCGACAGGGTACTAACTATGGCTACACCTTC.

The chain links TRBV19 to TRBJ2-2; D assignment may be TRBD1 or TRBD2 (5 bases each). Trimming cost V 6 bases and J 1 base, with 9 bases left between them. CDR1 LNHDA and CDR2 SQIVND come from the germline V gene (reference sequence). CDR3 length: 14 residues. In nucleotides, the CDR3 is TGTGCCAGTAGAGGGACGGGGAACACCGGGGAGCTGTTTTTT. This gives the protein CASRGTGNTGELFF.

J is TRBJ2-1 and V is TRBV23-1; 7 bases line up with TRBD1. TRBV23-1 falls under the ORF class, with uncertain function. The CDR3 has 14 amino acids. Germline trimming cut 8 bases from V and 2 bases from J; bases unmatched to any gene: 6. The DNA for the CDR3 is TGCGCCAGCTGCAACAGGGGAACCTACAATGAGCAGTTCTTC. It codes for CASCNRGTYNEQFF.

V is TRBV29-1 and J is TRBJ2-5; 10 positions match TRBD2. The CDR3 is made up of 16 amino acids. J gave up 4 bases and V 7 bases, and 15 bases lay outside the gene matches. In germline, CDR1 is SQVTM, CDR2 ANQGSEA. The CDR3 DNA sequence: TGCAGCGCCGCACCACAGAAAACTAGCGGGGCAGAGACCCAGTACTTC. This translates into CSAAPQKTSGAETQYF.

This rearrangement joins TRBV25-1 to TRBJ2-7; perhaps D is TRBD1 or TRBD2 (6 bases each). The CDR3 is made up of 14 amino acids. Trimming took off 2 bases at V and 2 bases at J, with 10 bases between the two ends. Germline lookup yields CDR1 MGHDK and CDR2 SYGVNS. The DNA of the CDR3 is TGTGCCAGCAGTGAAAGGGGGGCCCCCTACGAGCAGTACTTC. This translates into CASSERGAPYEQYF.

The V and J genes are TRBV9 and TRBJ1-5; D is perhaps TRBD1 (5 bases). The germline V gene encodes CDR1 SGDLS and CDR2 YYNGEE. This CDR3 region has 13 residues. With 7 bases removed from V and 6 bases from J, the gap between germline ends came to 14 bases. For the CDR3, the DNA is TGTGCCAGCTCCAGGGTTTACGGTCAGCCCCAGCATTTT. This codes for CASSRVYGQPQHF.

This clone was recorded only once. The chain employs TRBV7-9 and TRBJ2-1, with a weak D call TRBD2 (5 bases). The CDR3 consists of 13 residues. V was shortened by 6 bases and J by 5 bases, with 11 bases between the two germline ends. Per germline, CDR1 SEHNR and CDR2 FQNEAQ (reference sequence). CDR3 coding DNA: TGTGCCAGCAGGGAAACAGCGGACAATGAGCAGTTCTTC. Translated: CASRETADNEQFF.

The V call is TRBV5-5, the J call TRBJ1-5, with TRBD1 identical over 7 bases. This CDR3 region has 13 residues. The germline gives CDR1 SGHKS, CDR2 YYEKEE (reference sequence). Losses at the gene ends were 2 bases for V and 7 bases for J; bases not matched to a gene: 3. CDR3 sequence: CASSFQGGQPQHF. The CDR3 DNA follows: TGTGCCAGCAGCTTCCAGGGGGGGCAGCCCCAGCATTTT.

The V call is TRBV30, the J call TRBJ1-5; D might be TRBD1 (6 bases). CDR3 length: 13 amino acids. Trimming cost V 2 bases and J 4 bases, with 9 bases left between them. CDR1 is GTSNPN, CDR2 SVGIG, per germline (reference sequence). CDR3 in DNA: TGTGCCTGGAGTCTCCAGGGGAATCAGCCCCAGCATTTT. It specifies CAWSLQGNQPQHF.

The chain is built from TRBV28 and TRBJ1-2; 7 positions match TRBD1. The CDR3 extends over 15 amino acids. Germline CDR1 MDHEN, CDR2 SYDVKM. V lost 5 bases and J lost 6; bases outside the gene matches: 12. CDR3 in amino acids: CASSREGARSHGYTF. The CDR3 nucleotides are TGTGCCAGCAGTCGGGAGGGGGCGAGATCGCATGGCTACACCTTC.

This clone has only one observation. The chain uses TRBV5-1 and TRBJ1-2, with D uncertain. CDR3 length equals 13 residues. The V gene lost 0 bases and the J gene lost 4 bases, with 7 bases spanning the gap. CDR1 is SGHRS and CDR2 is YFSETQ in the germline V gene. CDR3 nucleotides: TGCGCCAGCAGCTTGGACAAACCCTATGGCTACACCTTC. This sequence encodes CASSLDKPYGYTF.

This clone was observed once. The J gene is TRBJ2-7, the V gene TRBV5-8, with 7 bases matching TRBD1. Germline trimming cut 0 bases from V and 5 bases from J; bases unmatched to any gene: 14. From germline, CDR1 is SGHTS and CDR2 YDEGEE. The length of the CDR3 is 17 residues. The DNA of the CDR3 is TGTGCCAGCAGCTTGGGACAGGGCGTCAGGTTGAATGACGAGCAGTACTTC. Translated, it gives CASSLGQGVRLNDEQYF.

This clone was detected a few times. The chain links TRBV6-5 to TRBJ1-3; unclear D gene. Germline V lookup: CDR1 MNHEY, CDR2 SVGAGI. There are 13 residues in the CDR3. Trimming took 6 bases from V and 4 from J, leaving 10 bases between them. The CDR3 DNA follows: TGTGCCAGCAGCGGCGGGTCGGGAAACACCATATATTTT. Amino acid sequence: CASSGGSGNTIYF.

This chain joins TRBV7-6 and TRBJ1-5; the D gene is possibly TRBD1 (5 bases). This CDR3 comprises 14 residues. Germline CDR1 reads SGHVS; CDR2 reads FNYEAQ. The V end lost 5 bases, the J end lost 6 bases, and 14 bases lay between the germline ends. The CDR3 protein is CASSPVAGTQPQHF. The CDR3 nucleotides read TGTGCCAGCAGCCCCGTCGCAGGGACTCAGCCCCAGCATTTT. Filled out from reference TRBV7-6 and TRBJ1-5, the complete variable domain reads GAGVSQSPRYKVTKRGQDVALRCDPISGHVSLYWYRQALGQGPEFLTYFNYEAQQDKSGLPNDRFSAERPEGSISTLTIQRTEQRDSAMYRCASSPVAGTQPQHFGDGTRLSIL.

This chain connects TRBV6-6 to TRBJ2-3; possibly TRBD1 or TRBD2 for D (5 bases each). The V end was cut by 0 bases, the J end by 2 bases, with 6 bases between. Germline CDR1 and CDR2: MNHNY and SVGAGI (reference sequence). The CDR3 runs 14 residues. CDR3: CASSYSGTTDTQYF. CDR3 bases: TGTGCCAGCAGTTACTCGGGGACCACAGATACGCAGTATTTT.

CDR3 DNA sequence: TGTGCCAGCAGAGGCGGCCGGAACACTGAAGCTTTCTTT. Amino acids: CASRGGRNTEAFF. V is TRBV4-2 and J is TRBJ1-1; no clear D gene. Germline V CDR1 and CDR2: LGHNA, YNFKEQ. The CDR3 covers 13 residues. Trimming left V 6 bases short and J 1 base short, with 9 bases between.

Comment on this clone: One end of the junction does not line up with germline, which may come from a read error. The V call is TRBV5-4, the J call TRBJ2-3; the match to TRBD2 covers 11 bases. CDR3 size: 14 residues. The germline CDR1 and CDR2 sequences are SGHNT and YYREEE (reference sequence). This CDR3 reads CASSSQIAGGLVPF. The CDR3 bases are TGTGCCAGCAGCTCCCAAATAGCGGGGGGGCTGGTGCCATTT.

The chain carries TRBV29-1 and TRBJ1-2; a possible D gene is TRBD1 (6 bases). The ends were cut back, 7 bases at V and 7 bases at J, with 13 bases in the middle. Germline CDR1 SQVTM, CDR2 ANQGSEA. The CDR3 runs 11 residues. CDR3 in DNA: TGCAGCGCCCACAGGGCGGTTGGCTACACCTTC. It codes for CSAHRAVGYTF.

The chain uses TRBV11-1 and TRBJ2-3, with D tentatively TRBD1 or TRBD2 (5 bases each). The V end lost 7 bases, the J end lost 1 base, and 15 bases lay between the germline ends. There are 15 residues in the CDR3. Germline CDR1 SGHAT, CDR2 FQDESV (reference sequence). The CDR3 loop is CASTEGGTRTDTQYF. The CDR3 DNA reads TGTGCCAGCACCGAGGGTGGGACGCGCACAGATACGCAGTATTTT.

This clone was recorded only once. The CDR3 DNA sequence: TGTGCCAGCAGTAAAAGGGGAGGGGGGCTTTACAATGAGCAGTTCTTC. Its translation: CASSKRGGGLYNEQFF. The rearrangement joins TRBV7-2 to TRBJ2-1; possible D gene TRBD2, 7 bases. Germline V gene lookup returns CDR1 SGHTA and CDR2 FQGNSA. The CDR3 extends over 16 amino acids. V dropped 6 bases and J dropped 4 bases, with 19 bases sitting between them.

This sequence joins TRBV5-1 and TRBJ2-1; D perhaps matches TRBD1 (7 bases). The CDR3 loop spans 15 amino acids. V was trimmed by 2 bases and J by 7 bases, leaving 16 bases between them. Germline assignment: CDR1 SGHRS and CDR2 YFSETQ. The CDR3 is CASSFGGTDRNEQFF. Written as DNA, the CDR3 is TGCGCCAGCAGCTTTGGGGGGACAGACAGAAATGAGCAGTTCTTC.

J is TRBJ2-3 and V is TRBV30; D is perhaps TRBD1 (5 bases). Trimming removed 2 bases from V and 6 bases from J, with 6 bases in between. The CDR3 extends over 11 amino acids. In germline, CDR1 is GTSNPN, CDR2 SVGIG (reference sequence). CDR3: CAWSPGDTQYF. The DNA for the CDR3 is TGTGCCTGGAGTCCAGGGGATACGCAGTATTTT.

This chain links TRBV19 with TRBJ2-1, with D maybe TRBD1 (5 bases). CDR3 length: 12 amino acids. Trimming cost V 6 bases and J 4 bases, with 7 bases left between them. Germline lookup yields CDR1 LNHDA and CDR2 SQIVND (reference sequence). CDR3 sequence: CASRTGYNEQFF. The DNA of the CDR3 is TGTGCCAGTAGAACAGGTTACAATGAGCAGTTCTTC.